This T cell receptor beta chain is from a study of metastatic and nonmetastatic thyroid tumors. From the PCR reads, TCRdb re-called clones with MiXCR. The data show approximately 5,000 clones, less than 40% seen once. Every patient underwent thyroid surgery untreated. This CDR3 is built from 11 residues. Germline V gene data show CDR1 as ENHRY and CDR2 as SYGVKD. Trimming stripped 8 bases from V and 7 bases from J, with 12 bases between. This TCR was recovered from a male donor with papillary thyroid cancer or a benign thyroid nodule (not recorded which). Some clones in this sample may be carry-over from other donors' samples. The rearrangement joins TRBV10-3 to TRBJ2-7, with D perhaps TRBD2 (5 bases). Sequences were obtained from tumor tissue. The CDR3 DNA follows: TGTGCCATCGGAGGTTCTCTGGAGCAGTACTTC. It codes for CAIGGSLEQYF.